This TCR beta chain was identified during a study of cytomegalovirus exposure and HLA in healthy donors. Study-wide background: From about 170 million T cells, an earlier analysis saw 117 million unique TCR beta sequences.

Donors likely had unrecorded immune exposures despite being nominally healthy when sampled. Germline V gives CDR1 MGHRA, CDR2 YSYEKL. V lost 1 base and J lost 0; bases outside the gene matches: 4. This CDR3 is 17 amino acids long. Vbeta (60) and Jbeta (13) primers were used in the PCR. Here immunoSEQ multiplex PCR was the method, and the copy in TCRdb shows in-frame clones only, minus some. The top ten hold 2% to 2.5% of the sample, which has about 130,000 clones, about 80% seen once. The sample comprised PBMCs. V is TRBV4-1 and J is TRBJ2-1; 9 bases agree with TRBD1. This clonotype was obtained from a young man in good health and CMV-seronegative. CDR3 loop: CASSQAPDRGSYNEQFF. In DNA, the CDR3 is TGCGCCAGCAGCCAAGCCCCGGACAGGGGCTCCTACAATGAGCAGTTCTTC.